A single sample gave rise to the 20 T cell receptor beta chains below, sequenced in a study of T-cell memory formation after mild COVID-19 (dated by TCRdb to the early 2020s). The library was prepared using 5' RACE. Sequenced using an Illumina NovaSeq 6000. Clones were called with MiXCR by TCRdb after fastp trimmed the public reads at Q25, and only in-frame beta chains were retained. Rows are unified per CDR3 protein, each entry keeping the most common DNA and genes. Present in this sample are 450,000 to 650,000 distinct CDR3 sequences, more than 15% of which were seen just once. The ten most abundant clones make up about 11% of the sample. The source material was PBMCs or a T cell subset sorted from them (not recorded which). These receptors came from an adult woman who had mild COVID-19 (a few samples of this study predate the infection). The sample titles of this study are shuffled in the database, so cell type and time point are left out; the donor was told from shared clones.

The CDR3 bases are TGTGCCAGTAGTATCCTTGGCACTAGTTCCTACGAGCAGTACTTC. Translating it yields CASSILGTSSYEQYF. The chain employs TRBV19 and TRBJ2-7; D is possibly TRBD2 (5 bases). The CDR3 runs 15 residues. V lost 3 bases and J 1 base, leaving 13 bases between the germline ends. The germline CDR1 and CDR2 sequences are LNHDA and SQIVND (reference sequence).

This clonotype has only a few counts. The rearrangement links TRBV30 to TRBJ2-5, with D perhaps TRBD2 (5 bases). The V gene's germline CDR1 is GTSNPN and CDR2 SVGIG (reference sequence). Trimming cost V 2 bases and J 5 bases, with 18 bases left between them. This CDR3 has 15 amino acids. CDR3 sequence: CAWSYGILAGETQYF. CDR3 nucleotides: TGTGCCTGGAGTTACGGGATTCTCGCCGGGGAGACCCAGTACTTC. Filled out from reference TRBV30 and TRBJ2-5, the complete variable domain reads SQTIHQWPATLVQPVGSPLSLECTVEGTSNPNLYWYRQAAGRGLQLLFYSVGIGQISSEVPQNLSASRPQDRQFILSSKKLLLSDSGFYLCAWSYGILAGETQYFGPGTRLLVL.

J is TRBJ2-7 and V is TRBV29-1; 7 nucleotides line up with TRBD2. CDR1 is SQVTM and CDR2 is ANQGSEA in the germline V gene. The J segment lost 2 bases and the V segment lost 7 bases, leaving 8 bases of the junction unmatched. CDR3 length equals 13 residues. Written as DNA, the CDR3 is TGCAGCGCCCGGGGGGACCGACCCTACGAGCAGTACTTC. Encoded protein: CSARGDRPYEQYF.

In this sample, this clonotype turned up many times. The chain employs TRBV7-9 and TRBJ2-7, with D perhaps matching TRBD2 (5 bases). This CDR3 contains 11 residues. Germline-derived CDR1 and CDR2 are SEHNR and FQNEAQ (reference sequence). The V gene lost 8 bases and the J gene lost 7 bases, with 12 bases spanning the gap. In DNA, the CDR3 is TGTGCCAGCTCCCACCGGGGTGAGCAGTACTTC. This gives the protein CASSHRGEQYF.

This clonotype turned up a few times. This chain uses TRBV9 with TRBJ1-3; D is ambiguous. Trimming cost V 0 bases and J 0 bases, with 10 bases left between them. The germline V gene has CDR1 SGDLS and CDR2 YYNGEE. The CDR3 runs to 16 residues. The CDR3 DNA follows: TGTGCCAGCAGCGTAGATGGACGTATCTCTGGAAACACCATATATTTT. This sequence encodes CASSVDGRISGNTIYF.

This rearrangement joins TRBV20-1 to TRBJ2-7; the D is unclear. V was clipped by 1 base and J by 1 base, with 8 bases between them. Looked up from germline, CDR1 is DFQATT and CDR2 is SNEGSKA (reference sequence). The length of the CDR3 is 13 residues. CDR3 nucleotides: TGCAGTGCTAGAGGTGCAGGATCCTACGAGCAGTACTTC. Residues: CSARGAGSYEQYF.

The chain combines TRBV5-1 with TRBJ2-3; 8 nucleotides line up with TRBD2. The CDR3 is 17 amino acids. Germline CDR1 SGHRS, CDR2 YFSETQ. The ends lost 1 base at V and 3 bases at J; junction bases unmatched: 10. This CDR3 is CASSLSAGLAGTDTQYF. DNA of the CDR3: TGCGCCAGCAGCTTGTCGGCGGGGCTAGCGGGTACAGATACGCAGTATTTT. The full variable domain, its missing parts supplied by reference TRBV5-1 and TRBJ2-3, is KAGVTQTPRYLIKTRGQQVTLSCSPISGHRSVSWYQQTPGQGLQFLFEYFSETQRNKGNFPGRFSGRQFSNSRSEMNVSTLELGDSALYLCASSLSAGLAGTDTQYFGPGTRLTVL.

The rearrangement uses TRBV18 and TRBJ2-2; D not certain. The CDR3 is 16 residues long. The V end lost 4 bases, the J end lost 0 bases, and 12 bases lay between the germline ends. CDR1 and CDR2 (germline): KGHSH, LQKENI. CDR3 region: CASSLQTPTNTGELFF. The CDR3, as DNA: TGTGCCAGCTCACTTCAGACTCCTACGAACACCGGGGAGCTGTTTTTT.

The chain has TRBV20-1 and TRBJ1-5; TRBD1 is a possible D gene (5 bases). Germline V gene sequence: CDR1 DFQATT, CDR2 SNEGSKA (reference sequence). V lost 3 bases to trimming and J lost 5 bases, with 11 bases between them. The CDR3 is made up of 13 amino acids. CDR3 protein: CSASRGADQPQHF. In nucleotides, the CDR3 is TGCAGTGCTAGTAGGGGCGCGGATCAGCCCCAGCATTTT.

The genes are TRBV20-1 and TRBJ2-7; D might be TRBD1 (6 bases). Trimming removed 6 bases at V and 6 bases at J, with 18 bases between. The CDR3 runs 13 residues. Germline V gene lookup returns CDR1 DFQATT and CDR2 SNEGSKA (reference sequence). The CDR3 DNA follows: TGCAGTGCCGAACAGGGATTAAATGGCGAGCAGTACTTC. Translation gives CSAEQGLNGEQYF.

This rearrangement joins TRBV20-1 to TRBJ2-7; 11 nucleotides match TRBD1. Germline CDR1 is DFQATT and CDR2 is SNEGSKA (reference sequence). V was clipped by 1 base and J by 3 bases; unmatched bases: 5. CDR3 length: 15 residues. The CDR3 bases are TGCAGTGCTAGAGGTCGGGACAGGGGGTTCTACGAGCAGTACTTC. Protein product: CSARGRDRGFYEQYF.

The J gene is TRBJ2-7, the V gene TRBV27, with 9 bases fitting TRBD1. V gave up 6 bases and J gave up 4 bases; unmatched junction bases: 4. This CDR3 has 13 residues. Germline CDR1 MNHEY, CDR2 SMNVEV (reference sequence). The CDR3 sequence is CASRGTGRYEQYF. The CDR3 DNA is TGTGCCAGCAGGGGGACAGGGAGGTACGAGCAGTACTTC.

The chain carries TRBV20-1 and TRBJ1-4; perhaps TRBD1 as D (6 bases). The germline V gene has CDR1 DFQATT and CDR2 SNEGSKA (reference sequence). V lost 4 bases, J lost 7 bases, and 13 bases lay in between. This CDR3 has 13 residues. As DNA, the CDR3 is TGCAGTGCTACAACAGGGTTACGTGAAAAACTGTTTTTT. Its translation: CSATTGLREKLFF.

This clonotype has more than one count but fewer than ten. The V gene is TRBV3-1, the J gene TRBJ2-3; 12 bases map to TRBD2. This CDR3 has 18 residues. Germline CDR1 and CDR2: LGHDT and YNNKEL (reference sequence). V lost 0 bases, J lost 4 bases, and 8 bases stayed unmatched. CDR3 DNA sequence: TGTGCCAGCAGCCAAGAGCTAGCGGGGGGGCCGGAGGCAGATACGCAGTATTTT. Encoded protein: CASSQELAGGPEADTQYF.

This chain links TRBV20-1 with TRBJ2-7; TRBD2 matches 7 bases. The trim removed 3 bases at V and 0 bases at J, leaving 8 bases unmatched. CDR3 length: 15 residues. Per germline, CDR1 DFQATT and CDR2 SNEGSKA (reference sequence). CDR3 in amino acids: CSAREPGGLSYEQYF. The CDR3 DNA follows: TGCAGTGCTAGGGAACCGGGAGGCCTCTCCTACGAGCAGTACTTC.

This clonotype was counted a few times. V is TRBV20-1 and J is TRBJ2-1, with no clear D. CDR3 size: 15 residues. The V end lost 2 bases, the J end lost 3 bases, and 14 bases lay between the germline ends. Germline CDR1 reads DFQATT; CDR2 reads SNEGSKA (reference sequence). The CDR3 spells CSARQTGFIYNEQFF. The CDR3 coding sequence is TGCAGTGCTAGACAGACCGGGTTTATCTACAATGAGCAGTTCTTC.

The chain combines TRBV5-1 with TRBJ2-7; 8 bases agree with TRBD1. V trimming: 4 bases; J trimming: 6 bases; junction bases outside the gene matches: 15. Germline lookup yields CDR1 SGHRS and CDR2 YFSETQ. This CDR3 is built from 16 residues. CDR3 in DNA: TGCGCCAGCAGCCCGACGCCGGACAGGGTTGTTAGCGAGCAGTACTTC. Translation: CASSPTPDRVVSEQYF.

In this sample, this clonotype turned up a few times. This chain uses TRBV7-6 with TRBJ2-2; D may correspond to TRBD1 or TRBD2 (5 bases each). Germline assignment: CDR1 SGHVS and CDR2 FNYEAQ. The CDR3 spans 15 residues. Trimming pared 4 bases from V and 6 bases from J, leaving 15 bases between. The CDR3 DNA reads as TGTGCCAGCAGCTCCGGGACGGTGGGTCCCGGGGAGCTGTTTTTT. Protein product: CASSSGTVGPGELFF.

V and J are TRBV4-2 and TRBJ2-1; 7 bases are shared with TRBD2. The CDR3 contains 15 residues. Germline trimming cut 5 bases from V and 7 bases from J; bases unmatched to any gene: 11. Germline CDR1 is LGHNA and CDR2 is YNFKEQ. The chain's CDR3 is CASSSWAAGENEQFF. The CDR3 bases are TGTGCCAGCAGCTCCTGGGCGGCGGGAGAGAATGAGCAGTTCTTC.

This clonotype was detected a few times. The V call is TRBV20-1, the J call TRBJ1-2, with a weak D call TRBD1 (5 bases). V lost 8 bases and J lost 2, with 9 bases in between. The germline V gene has CDR1 DFQATT and CDR2 SNEGSKA (reference sequence). The CDR3 spans 11 residues. For the CDR3, the DNA is TGCAGTCGGGACGGGAACTATGGCTACACCTTC. Translated: CSRDGNYGYTF.